This T cell receptor (beta chain) was captured in a study of blood T cell repertoires in COVID-19 (dated by TCRdb to the early 2020s). Regarding the complete study: Samples from collaborators originated in the United States, Italy and Spain and spanned both the acute and convalescent phases of COVID-19. Samples were obtained from the ongoing ImmuneRACE study (first 160 participants) and from over a thousand subjects provided by 6 global collaborators. The material from the prospective study consisted of cDNA or gDNA derived from T cells, B-cell-depleted T cells, or PBMCs. The sample metadata nearly always contained a de-identified subject ID, COVID-19 status, age in years and sex. Deeply sampled blood TCRbeta repertoires from subjects exposed to, actively infected with, or recovered from COVID-19 were included in the dataset. The repertoires were released in a freely available public database intended as a resource for research on the immune response to SARS-CoV-2. HLA class I and class II types, where available, came from metadata supplied by the sample provider rather than from assay-based typing.

The investigation overall reported the following: Clinical and demographic metadata were provided uncurated, with the amount varying by source and participant.

Many counts were recorded for this clone. Its cognate antigen has yet to be identified. Base qualities are not at hand, and no much larger clone is one base apart. From the cysteine up to the phenylalanine, the CDR3 has a length of 15 residues. The DNA shown is the 45-base CDR3, in frame from base 1. Germline trimming amounts to 4 bases on V and 1 base on J, with 6 as the count of junction bases outside the gene matches. CDR1 and CDR2 were assigned from the germline V gene as MGHDK and SYGVNS. Whole blood was collected in K2EDTA tubes by collaborating institutions according to the institutions' own protocols. For TCRbeta analysis, collaborator samples were shipped as frozen whole blood, as isolated PBMCs, or as DNA extracted from either sample type. TCRbeta CDR3 regions were amplified from genomic DNA using the immunoSEQ Assay, a bias-controlled multiplex PCR. Per the source publication's procedure: Within the assay, amplification of reference gene primers was used to estimate how many nucleated cells each sample contained. To quantify the absolute abundance of each unique TCRbeta CDR3 rearrangement, sequence reads were collapsed and filtered. For each sample, productive Simpson clonality was calculated as the square root of Simpson's diversity index across productive rearrangements. The clones in this table, taken by TCRdb from immuneACCESS, are in-frame only. Not every clone is retained; where verified, under half of the shortfall comes from an unresolved V gene, and the cause of the rest is unknown. V, J and clone size are taken as reported in that table, and D and trimming were inferred from the DNA itself. The sample profile shows about 130,000 clones; roughly two thirds of them were found once. The ten largest clonotypes hold approximately 1.9% of the sample.

The clonotype comes from a woman in her 70s with acute or convalescent COVID-19. The sequence is built from TRBV25-1 and TRBJ2-5; TRBD1 matches 7 bases in the middle. The sample taken for sequencing was peripheral blood. The CDR3 region has the sequence CASSATNRGQETQYF. The nucleotides read TGTGCCAGCAGTGCAACCAACAGGGGCCAAGAGACCCAGTACTTC.